These T cell receptor beta chains were read from a single sample in a study of T cells expressing NK-cell markers. After re-calling the 5' RACE reads, TCRdb lists one entry per CDR3 protein, DNA absent. With about 150,000 distinct CDR3 sequences in the sample, the ten largest clones hold 9.5% to 15%. Sequencing was carried out using blood T cells: a sorted CD56 or NKG2C T cell subset, CD4+ or CD8+ T cells, or bulk PBMC T cells (not recorded which). All receptors come from a man between 18 and 29 years old in good health. The CDR3 runs from the conserved cysteine through the conserved F or W.

>TRBV5-6|TRBJ2-4
CASSRVVEDIQYF
>TRBV29-1|TRBJ2-1
CSVEDPDAGGFNEQFF
>TRBV5-1|TRBJ1-1
CASSLSQHSMNTEAFF
>TRBV24-1|TRBJ2-1
CATSDPGLGMDEQFF
>TRBV7-2|TRBJ2-7
CASSENIAVYEQYF
>TRBV7-2|TRBJ2-3
CASSLGQDGYLSTDTQYF
>TRBV30|TRBJ2-7
CAWRQGSGYEQYF
>TRBV4-3|TRBJ2-6
CASSRDRASGANVLTF
>TRBV9|TRBJ2-7
CASSVGWETSGPYEQYF
>TRBV4-1|TRBJ2-1
CASSPLLSAGGYNEQFF
>TRBV2|TRBJ2-5
CAIPWRGTQYF
>TRBV11-2|TRBJ2-5
CASSPWGGGLEETQYF
>TRBV9|TRBJ2-1
CASSEGRSLTYNEQFF
>TRBV24-1|TRBJ2-2
CATRPGGHEELFF
>TRBV15|TRBJ2-1
CATSRDTLGGELFF
>TRBV27|TRBJ2-3
CASSLSGQGLTDTQYF
>TRBV7-8|TRBJ2-3
CASSSPTGTYYTDTQYF
>TRBV28|TRBJ2-7
CASSLLGQGNEQYF
>TRBV2|TRBJ2-1
CASSEPSGEQFF
>TRBV30|TRBJ2-1
CAWREDSSYNEQFF
>TRBV5-1|TRBJ2-2
CASSLRQGRTGELFF
>TRBV18|TRBJ2-5
CASSPRTGVEETQYF
>TRBV5-6|TRBJ2-1
CASRTGTGGYNEQFF
>TRBV4-3|TRBJ2-7
CASSQEFGRDRVDEQYF
>TRBV5-1|TRBJ2-7
CASGGGARLEEQYF
>TRBV3-1|TRBJ1-1
CASSQGSRVYTEAFF
>TRBV4-2|TRBJ2-1
CASSRSISVSSYNEQFF
>TRBV4-1|TRBJ1-2
CASSQEGDYGYTF
>TRBV5-6|TRBJ2-3
CASSLVRNTDTQYF
>TRBV11-3|TRBJ2-4
CASSLGDGNIQYF
>TRBV10-2|TRBJ2-3
CASSGSSDDTQYF
>TRBV25-1|TRBJ2-1
CASIGQGYNEQFF
>TRBV5-6|TRBJ1-2
CASSEFGKANYGYTF
>TRBV2|TRBJ2-7
CASSEWGSGRPSYEQYF
>TRBV11-2|TRBJ2-1
CASSFPTSGRSYNEQFF
>TRBV20-1|TRBJ2-7
CSARTGGAVYEQYF
>TRBV3-1|TRBJ2-1
CASSQVGLADYRHNEQFF
>TRBV15|TRBJ2-3
CATSKWTSGRTDTQYF
>TRBV24-1|TRBJ2-3
CATSDYAGIATDTQYF
>TRBV20-1|TRBJ2-1
CSASTWAGTSAYNEQFF
>TRBV13|TRBJ2-3
CASSLGQVDTQYF
>TRBV5-4|TRBJ2-7
CASSFQGKSYEQYF
>TRBV10-3|TRBJ2-1
CAISDPGLSYNEQFF
>TRBV20-1|TRBJ1-3
CSAYFQGNEFSGNTIYF
>TRBV7-9|TRBJ1-2
CASSPVGSEEYGYTF
>TRBV3-1|TRBJ2-5
CASSQNPQGGETQYF
>TRBV20-1|TRBJ1-1
CSARDRDLGVGTEAFF
>TRBV12-3/TRBV12-4|TRBJ2-2
CASSWDLDQPLTGELFF
>TRBV9|TRBJ2-3
CASSGNTDTQYF
>TRBV7-2|TRBJ2-1
CASSLRTRSYNEQFF
>TRBV25-1|TRBJ2-5
CASSPPGTAQETQYF
>TRBV15|TRBJ1-3
CATRATKTGNTIYF
>TRBV12-5|TRBJ2-5
CASGFLETQYF
>TRBV12-3/TRBV12-4|TRBJ2-2
CASSYSAGGPTGELFF
>TRBV5-6|TRBJ1-1
CASSFRQGVTEAFF